This T cell receptor (beta chain) originates from a study of cytomegalovirus exposure and HLA in healthy donors. At the level of the study: The 120 validation repertoires, a later analysis reported, used the same platform as the approximately 670 first-cohort repertoires. Regarding the study as a whole: Among the CMV-associated chains, a few were confirmed in vitro as specific for CMV antigens.

Measured with immunoSEQ multiplex PCR; TCRdb has only the in-frame clones, and not every one. Here the sample spans about 250,000 clones, more than 85% being singletons. Note on this clone: Its antigen is not known.

The CDR3 is 12 amino acids. Looked up from germline, CDR1 is WNHNN and CDR2 is SYGVQD (reference sequence). V dropped 2 bases and J dropped 8 bases, with 7 bases sitting between them. The sequence derives from a man aged 18 to 29 in good health and CMV-seropositive. What was sequenced was PBMCs. The chain recombines TRBV10-1 with TRBJ1-3, with D unclear. The CDR3 DNA sequence: TGCGCCAGCAGTGAGCTGGGAGACACCATATATTTT. This translates into CASSELGDTIYF.